The 21 T cell receptor beta chains below were found in one sample sequenced in a study of cytotoxic CD8 clonotypes in ibrutinib-treated CLL. This table comes from immunoSEQ multiplex PCR, and its TCRdb copy is limited to in-frame clones, with some not included. Here the sample spans more than 75,000 clones, about 74% being singletons. This material consisted of PBMCs, taken after 24 months of ibrutinib treatment. All receptors derive from a human donor with chronic lymphocytic leukemia.

This clone was recorded only once. The rearrangement joins TRBV29-1 to TRBJ2-7, with 12 bases matching TRBD2. CDR1 and CDR2 from the germline V gene are SQVTM and ANQGSEA. This CDR3 has 14 amino acids. Trimming cost V 5 bases and J 0 bases; bases outside gene matches: 2. The CDR3: CSVRTSGTSYEQYF. In DNA form, the CDR3 reads TGCAGCGTTAGGACTAGCGGGACCTCCTACGAGCAGTACTTC.

This clone showed up just once. This chain joins TRBV28 and TRBJ2-4, with D tentatively TRBD1 or TRBD2 (5 bases each). Germline V CDR1 and CDR2: MDHEN, SYDVKM. The CDR3 covers 15 residues. The ends were cut back, 7 bases at V and 0 bases at J, with 13 bases in the middle. The CDR3 sequence is CASTPGAKAKNIQYF. The CDR3, as DNA: TGTGCCAGCACCCCCGGGGCCAAAGCCAAAAACATTCAGTACTTC. The full variable domain, rest sourced from reference TRBV28 and TRBJ2-4, is DVKVTQSSRYLVKRTGEKVFLECVQDMDHENMFWYRQDPGLGLRLIYFSYDVKMKEKGDIPEGYSVSREKKERFSLILESASTNQTSMYLCASTPGAKAKNIQYFGAGTRLSVL.

The chain carries TRBV5-1 and TRBJ2-7; the match to TRBD2 covers 9 bases. The CDR3 has 14 residues. With V trimmed by 7 bases and J by 0 bases, 5 bases remained unmatched. The germline gives CDR1 SGHRS, CDR2 YFSETQ. CDR3 nucleotide sequence: TGCGCCAGCCGACTAGCGGTGAGCTCCTACGAGCAGTACTTC. The encoded protein is CASRLAVSSYEQYF.

The gene calls are TRBV21-1 and TRBJ1-3. TRBV21-1 is termed a pseudogene. The CDR3 is 13 amino acids. CDR3 protein: CASGAVIRNTIYF. DNA for the CDR3: TGTGCCAGCGGTGCGGTTATCCGGAACACCATATATTTT.

The gene calls are TRBV4-3 and TRBJ2-5; D remains ambiguous. In germline, CDR1 is LGHNA, CDR2 YSLEER. CDR3 length: 14 residues. The germline V and J ends were trimmed by 4 bases and 0 bases, with 9 bases remaining between them. This CDR3 reads CASSLDRYQETQYF. For the CDR3, the DNA is TGCGCCAGCAGCCTAGACCGTTACCAAGAGACCCAGTACTTC.

The rearrangement joins TRBV7-9 to TRBJ1-1, with D possibly TRBD1 on 6 matching bases. Germline V gene lookup returns CDR1 SEHNR and CDR2 FQNEAQ (reference sequence). The CDR3 is 14 residues long. V was cut by 4 bases and J by 0 bases, with 9 bases left in between. The CDR3 nucleotides read TGTGCCAGCAGCTGGGACATTATGAACACTGAAGCTTTCTTT. This translates into CASSWDIMNTEAFF. The full variable domain, rest sourced from reference TRBV7-9 and TRBJ1-1, is DTGVSQNPRHKITKRGQNVTFRCDPISEHNRLYWYRQTLGQGPEFLTYFQNEAQLEKSRLLSDRFSAERPKGSFSTLEIQRTEQGDSAMYLCASSWDIMNTEAFFGQGTRLTVV.

This clone has just a few counts. The J gene is TRBJ2-3, the V gene TRBV7-2; no clear D. The V end lost 5 bases, the J end lost 3 bases, and 6 bases lay between the germline ends. Germline CDR1 reads SGHTA; CDR2 reads FQGNSA. This CDR3 comprises 12 residues. The CDR3 DNA follows: TGTGCCAGCAGCCTTCCTACAGATACGCAGTATTTT. Translated, it gives CASSLPTDTQYF.

This clone turned up a few times. The gene calls are TRBV18 and TRBJ1-5; D remains ambiguous. The germline gives CDR1 KGHSH, CDR2 LQKENI. Trimming took 2 bases from V and 0 from J, leaving 8 bases between them. The CDR3 has 15 residues. The CDR3 region is CASSPGLLSNQPQHF. In DNA form, the CDR3 reads TGTGCCAGCTCACCAGGACTACTTAGCAATCAGCCCCAGCATTTT.

The chain uses TRBV5-1 and TRBJ2-2; perhaps TRBD1 as D (6 bases). V lost 3 bases and J 0 bases, leaving 12 bases between the germline ends. The CDR3 loop spans 16 amino acids. From germline, CDR1 is SGHRS and CDR2 YFSETQ. CDR3 sequence reads: CASSSQGFANTGELFF. The CDR3 bases are TGCGCCAGCAGCTCACAGGGATTCGCGAACACCGGGGAGCTGTTTTTT.

This sequence joins TRBV14 and TRBJ2-3; perhaps TRBD2 as D (6 bases). This CDR3 comprises 13 residues. Trimming cost V 4 bases and J 9 bases, with 14 bases left between them. The germline gives CDR1 SGHDN, CDR2 FVKESK. The CDR3 DNA reads as TGTGCCAGCAGCCTTGGCCTCGGGAGAACGCAGTATTTT. Translating gives CASSLGLGRTQYF.

The CDR3 DNA reads TGTGCCAGCAGTGAAGCGACGGGGCCCGGGGAGCTGTTTTTT. This encodes CASSEATGPGELFF. The chain links TRBV6-1 to TRBJ2-2, with D perhaps TRBD1 or TRBD2 (5 bases each). V was cut by 0 bases and J by 6 bases, with 8 bases left in between. This CDR3 comprises 14 residues. Germline CDR1 and CDR2: MNHNS and SASEGT.

This clone was observed at least ten times. The chain uses TRBV5-6 and TRBJ2-3, with 10 bases matching TRBD1. Germline V lookup: CDR1 SGHDT, CDR2 YYEEEE. V was clipped by 5 bases and J by 2 bases; unmatched bases: 14. The CDR3 has 18 amino acids. The CDR3 reads CASRRDRGLRLITDTQYF. The CDR3 DNA is TGTGCCAGCAGGCGGGACAGGGGACTCCGCCTTATCACAGATACGCAGTATTTT.

This rearrangement joins TRBV21-1 to TRBJ2-3; no DNA check was done on the table's D call, TRBD2. TRBV21-1 is marked as a pseudogene. This CDR3 region has 17 residues. The CDR3 nucleotides read TGTGCCAGCAGCAAAATCTTCTCGCGGGGGGATACAGATACGCAGTATTTT. It yields the protein CASSKIFSRGDTDTQYF.

This clone was observed once. The rearrangement joins TRBV6-1 to TRBJ2-5; possible D gene TRBD1, 7 bases. V dropped 3 bases and J dropped 6 bases, with 20 bases sitting between them. CDR1 is MNHNS and CDR2 is SASEGT in the germline V gene. This CDR3 is built from 16 residues. The CDR3: CASSEGAGGSSQTQYF. CDR3 bases: TGTGCCAGCAGTGAGGGAGCAGGGGGGTCGTCTCAGACCCAGTACTTC.

The CDR3 DNA reads as TGTGCCAGCAGCTTGGGGACAGATACGCAGTATTTT. Translating it yields CASSLGTDTQYF. The V and J genes are TRBV7-2 and TRBJ2-3; D is undetermined. Germline assignment: CDR1 SGHTA and CDR2 FQGNSA. V lost 3 bases and J 3 bases, leaving 4 bases between the germline ends. This CDR3 contains 12 residues.

The chain uses TRBV2 and TRBJ1-3; D is undetermined. The CDR3 sequence is 12 residues long. Germline V lookup: CDR1 SNHLY, CDR2 FYNNEI. The V gene lost 5 bases and the J gene lost 0 bases, with 2 bases spanning the gap. CDR3 in amino acids: CASSYSGNTIYF. CDR3 sequence (DNA): TGTGCCAGCAGTTACTCTGGAAACACCATATATTTT.

The V gene is TRBV28, the J gene TRBJ1-1, with 7 bases aligning to TRBD1. Trimming took 5 bases from V and 0 from J; bases not matched to a gene: 3. This CDR3 region has 14 residues. Germline V gene sequence: CDR1 MDHEN, CDR2 SYDVKM. This chain's CDR3 is CASSPDRLNTEAFF. CDR3 in DNA: TGTGCCAGCAGTCCGGACAGGTTGAACACTGAAGCTTTCTTT.

This clone was observed a single time. The chain uses TRBV6-1 and TRBJ1-1, with TRBD1 identical over 8 bases. The length of the CDR3 is 13 residues. Germline CDR1 and CDR2: MNHNS and SASEGT. The V gene end was trimmed by 3 bases and the J gene end by 7 bases; junction bases not matched to a gene: 4. CDR3 in amino acids: CASSDRQGLEAFF. As DNA, the CDR3 is TGTGCCAGCAGTGACAGACAGGGGCTTGAAGCTTTCTTT.

V and J are TRBV9 and TRBJ2-1; 9 nucleotides line up with TRBD2. The CDR3 is made up of 17 amino acids. CDR1 and CDR2 (germline): SGDLS, YYNGEE. Trimming took 3 bases from V and 6 from J; bases not matched to a gene: 13. CDR3 sequence: CASSAETSGAGINEQFF. The DNA for the CDR3 is TGTGCCAGCAGCGCCGAGACTAGCGGAGCCGGAATCAATGAGCAGTTCTTC.

The chain has TRBV4-2 and TRBJ1-2; 8 bases are shared with TRBD1. The V gene's germline CDR1 is LGHNA and CDR2 YNFKEQ. With 1 base clipped from V and 8 bases from J, the junction kept 9 bases outside the gene matches. There are 15 residues in the CDR3. CDR3 region: CASSQGSQGAGGYTF. The CDR3 DNA sequence: TGTGCCAGCAGCCAAGGCTCGCAGGGGGCGGGGGGCTACACCTTC.

The rearrangement links TRBV6-1 to TRBJ2-7; 11 bases match TRBD1. The V and J ends lost 11 bases and 4 bases, in that order; junction bases with no gene match: 13. This CDR3 region has 15 residues. Germline values: CDR1 MNHNS, CDR2 SASEGT. This CDR3 is CAVRNPGQGVYEQYF. CDR3 bases: TGTGCCGTAAGGAATCCGGGACAGGGGGTTTACGAGCAGTACTTC.